This paragraph reports one TCR beta chain. Its target is not known. Using its own MiXCR run on the RT-PCR reads, TCRdb lists one record per CDR3 protein. The repertoire holds 400,000 to 650,000 distinct CDR3 sequences, roughly 7.9% seen once, with around 13% in the top ten. This record comes from a study of response to subunit inactivated influenza vaccine. Overall study results and limits: Few new T cells, the authors suggested, are recruited by each seasonal influenza vaccination.

Trimming pared 1 base from V and 7 bases from J, leaving 16 bases between. The V gene's germline CDR1 is LGHNA and CDR2 YNFKEQ. This CDR3 has 15 residues. This receptor was obtained from a man between 50 and 75 years old who received an inactivated influenza vaccine. The chain has TRBV4-2 and TRBJ1-1; no reliable D call. The input for sequencing was PBMCs from blood, taken 23 to 25 months after vaccination. CDR3 loop: CASSQGQRRSDEAFF. The CDR3 region has the DNA TGTGCCAGCAGCCAAGGTCAGAGAAGGTCGGATGAAGCTTTCTTT.